This T cell receptor (beta chain) was recorded in a study of CD8 T cells in Susac syndrome. The study, taken as a whole, reports: As acknowledged by the study, its TCR sequencing and HLA analysis included a relatively small number of individuals.

The CDR3 is 12 amino acids. The V gene lost 4 bases and the J gene lost 5 bases, with 7 bases spanning the gap. The germline gives CDR1 SGHTA, CDR2 FQGNSA. TCR beta from blood CD8+ and CD4+ T cells was sequenced. Controls were age- and sex-matched healthy donors. A remark on this clonotype: Its cognate antigen is unknown.

With random hexamers, reverse transcription was performed on about 0.5 to 1 ug of RNA. The amplification used immunoSEQ multiplex PCR on TCR beta CDR3; it spanned 54 Vbeta and 13 Jbeta. From the immunoSEQ multiplex PCR reads, TCRdb called clonotypes with MiXCR, one entry per CDR3 protein. This table holds some 150,000 distinct CDR3 sequences, approximately 94% found once. The V and J genes are TRBV7-2 and TRBJ2-3; no definite D call. The sequenced sample consisted of CD4+ T cells from PBMCs. The source is a human donor in good health. The CDR3 nucleotides read TGTGCCAGCAGCTCGTTCCGAGATACGCAGTATTTT. Translated, it gives CASSSFRDTQYF.